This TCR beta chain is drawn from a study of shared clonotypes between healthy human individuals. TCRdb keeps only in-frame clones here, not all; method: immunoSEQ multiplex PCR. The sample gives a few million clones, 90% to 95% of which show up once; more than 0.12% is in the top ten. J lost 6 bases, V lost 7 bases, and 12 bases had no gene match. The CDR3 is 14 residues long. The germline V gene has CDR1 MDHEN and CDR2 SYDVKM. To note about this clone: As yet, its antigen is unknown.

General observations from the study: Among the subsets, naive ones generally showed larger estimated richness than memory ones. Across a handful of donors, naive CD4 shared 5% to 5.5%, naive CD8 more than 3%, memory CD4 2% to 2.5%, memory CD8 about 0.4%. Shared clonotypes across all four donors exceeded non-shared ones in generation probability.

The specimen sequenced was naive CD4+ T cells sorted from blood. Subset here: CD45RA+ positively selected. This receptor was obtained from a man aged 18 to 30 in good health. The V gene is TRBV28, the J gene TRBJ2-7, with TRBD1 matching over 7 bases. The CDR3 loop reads CASTTRGKLGEQYF. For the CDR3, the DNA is TGTGCCAGCACCACCAGGGGGAAGTTGGGCGAGCAGTACTTC.